Included here is one T cell receptor beta chain sequence, with context. The data stem from a study of Ad26.COV2.S vaccination and SARS-CoV-2 variants. The CDR3 consists of 15 residues. Germline assignment: CDR1 KGHSH and CDR2 LQKENI. The ends lost 0 bases at V and 7 bases at J; junction bases unmatched: 6. Treatment given: 19 received Ad26.COV2.S at low or high dose, single or two shots; 5 received placebo; per-sample allocation not given. Sampling was performed 63 days after the first vaccine or placebo injection. The sample came from a Boston adult aged 18-55 years. Sequenced by immunoSEQ multiplex PCR; TCRdb stores in-frame clones only, minus some. The table includes about 370,000 clones, about 89% detected once.

Sequences were derived from peripheral blood, sampled in a trial of Ad26.COV2.S vaccine versus placebo. This clonotype was obtained from a person aged 18-65 years who received the Ad26.COV2.S COVID-19 vaccine or a placebo. V is TRBV18 and J is TRBJ2-5; the match to TRBD1 covers 9 bases. The CDR3 spells CASSPPGQGLVTQYF. The CDR3 nucleotides are TGTGCCAGCTCACCACCGGGACAGGGTCTTGTGACCCAGTACTTC.